This T cell receptor (beta chain) was recovered during a study of blood T cell repertoires in COVID-19 (dated by TCRdb to 2020 to 2021). Broadly, across the study: Collaborator samples came from the United States, Italy and Spain and covered acute and convalescent phases of COVID-19. The prospective study material was composed of cDNA or gDNA derived from T cells, B-cell-depleted T cells, or PBMCs. The dataset comprised deeply sampled blood TCRbeta repertoires from subjects exposed to, actively infected with, or recovered from COVID-19. The repertoires were released in a freely available public database meant as a resource for research on the immune response to SARS-CoV-2. The samples were drawn from the first 160 participants of the ongoing ImmuneRACE study and from 950 to 1,500 subjects provided by 6 global collaborators. Nearly every sample came with metadata listing a de-identified subject ID, COVID-19 status, age in years and sex. Where available, HLA class I and class II types were obtained from metadata supplied by the sample provider rather than from assay-based typing.

Measured from the cysteine to the phenylalanine, the CDR3 is 15 residues long. Here the CDR3 DNA is all that survives: 45 bases in frame from base 1. V is clipped by 5 bases and J by 4 bases, and the sequence between their germline boundaries is 17 bases long. CDR1 and CDR2, per the germline V gene, are MNHEY and SVGAGI. The immunoSEQ Assay, a bias-controlled multiplex PCR, was used to amplify TCRbeta CDR3 regions from genomic DNA. In the source study's methods: The number of nucleated cells in each sample was estimated by amplification of reference gene primers within the assay. To quantify the absolute abundance of each unique TCRbeta CDR3 rearrangement, sequence reads were collapsed and filtered. Productive Simpson clonality was computed per sample as the square root of Simpson's diversity index over productive rearrangements. TCRdb took over this immuneACCESS table, retaining in-frame rearrangements with V and J assigned. Such tables are incomplete; in checked studies, under half of the missing clones stem from an unresolved V gene, and the remainder is unexplained. That table gives V, J and clone size, and the DNA gave D and trimming. The sample includes fewer than 400,000 clones, with 70% to 90% observed a single time. Around 3% of the sample belongs to the ten largest clones.

The collaborating institutions used their own protocols to collect whole blood in K2EDTA tubes. For TCRbeta analysis, collaborators shipped samples as frozen whole blood, isolated PBMCs, or DNA extracted from either of those sample types. Findings and caveats that apply to the study as a whole: How much clinical and demographic metadata was included differed by source and by participant, and the metadata was provided uncurated.

As regards this clone: Its antigen remains unidentified. The record has no base qualities; no much larger clone is one base away.

The sequencing sample was made of peripheral blood. The TCR originated in a human donor in a cohort sampled during active COVID-19. The chain employs TRBV6-5 and TRBJ1-2, and perhaps TRBD1 as D gene, on 6 matching bases. CDR3 sequence: CASSTGGRPVYGYTF. The DNA sequence reads TGTGCCAGCAGTACGGGGGGCCGCCCGGTCTATGGCTACACCTTC.